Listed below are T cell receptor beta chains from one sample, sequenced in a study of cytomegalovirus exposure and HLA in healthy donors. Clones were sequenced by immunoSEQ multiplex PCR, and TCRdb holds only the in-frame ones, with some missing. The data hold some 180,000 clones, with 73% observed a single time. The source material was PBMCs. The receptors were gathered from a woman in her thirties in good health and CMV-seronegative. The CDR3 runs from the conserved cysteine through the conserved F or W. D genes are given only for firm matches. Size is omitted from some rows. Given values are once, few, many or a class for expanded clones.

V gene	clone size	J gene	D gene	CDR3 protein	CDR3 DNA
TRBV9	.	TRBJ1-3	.	CASSEHGVLEGSGNTIYF	TGTGCCAGCAGCGAACATGGGGTGTTGGAGGGCTCTGGAAACACCATATATTTT
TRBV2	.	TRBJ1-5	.	CASRGRGGLTQPQHF	TGTGCCAGCAGGGGCCGGGGGGGGCTGACTCAGCCCCAGCATTTT
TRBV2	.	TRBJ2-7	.	CASSDSYEQYF	TGTGCCAGCAGTGACAGTTACGAGCAGTACTTC
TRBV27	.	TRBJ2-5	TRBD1	CASRGMTQGEETQYF	TGTGCCAGCAGGGGTATGACGCAGGGGGAGGAGACCCAGTACTTC
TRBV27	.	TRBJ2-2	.	CASSGNREGDTGELFF	TGTGCCAGCAGTGGCAACAGGGAGGGGGACACCGGGGAGCTGTTTTTT
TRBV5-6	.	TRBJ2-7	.	CASSLRLASSYEQYF	TGTGCCAGCAGCTTGCGGCTAGCCAGCTCCTACGAGCAGTACTTC
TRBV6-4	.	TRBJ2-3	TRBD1	CASSDSAGGVGTDTQYF	TGTGCCAGCAGTGACTCGGCAGGGGGCGTTGGCACAGATACGCAGTATTTT
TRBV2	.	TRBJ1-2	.	CASSVFGGNYGYTF	TGTGCCAGCAGTGTATTTGGGGGGAACTATGGCTACACCTTC
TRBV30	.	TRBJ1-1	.	CACRQEPNTEAFF	TGTGCCTGTCGACAGGAACCGAACACTGAAGCTTTCTTT
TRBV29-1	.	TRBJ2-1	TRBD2	CSVDEVGGRPLDEQFF	TGCAGCGTTGATGAGGTGGGCGGGAGGCCCTTAGATGAGCAGTTCTTC
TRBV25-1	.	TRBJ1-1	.	CASRASGASGGAFF	TGTGCCAGCAGAGCATCAGGGGCTTCGGGTGGAGCTTTCTTT
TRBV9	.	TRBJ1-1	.	CASSVTGTNTEAFF	TGTGCCAGCAGCGTCACAGGGACGAACACTGAAGCTTTCTTT
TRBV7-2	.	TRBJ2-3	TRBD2	CASSLAPTSGGADTQYF	TGTGCCAGCAGCTTAGCGCCGACTAGCGGGGGAGCAGATACGCAGTATTTT
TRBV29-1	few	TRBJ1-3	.	CSVFGGGSGNTIYF	TGCAGCGTTTTCGGTGGGGGGAGCGGAAACACCATATATTTT
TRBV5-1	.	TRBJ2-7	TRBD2	CASSSLAGGFYEQYF	TGCGCCAGCAGCTCACTAGCGGGGGGATTCTACGAGCAGTACTTC
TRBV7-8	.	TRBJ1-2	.	CASSQTYLMYGYTF	TGTGCCAGCAGCCAGACATATTTAATGTATGGCTACACCTTC
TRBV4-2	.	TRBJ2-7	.	CASSSPPVEQYF	TGTGCCAGCAGCTCACCTCCGGTGGAGCAGTACTTC
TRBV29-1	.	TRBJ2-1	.	CSVEERTASYNEQFF	TGCAGCGTTGAAGAACGGACTGCCTCCTACAATGAGCAGTTCTTC
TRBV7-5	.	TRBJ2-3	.	CVRSSQGARCTDTQYF	TGTGTCAGAAGCTCACAGGGGGCACGCTGCACAGATACGCAGTATTTT
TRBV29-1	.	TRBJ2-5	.	CSVEGLLGLREQQETQYF	TGCAGCGTTGAAGGACTTCTGGGCTTGCGGGAACAGCAAGAGACCCAGTACTTC
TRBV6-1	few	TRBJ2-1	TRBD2	CASSELAGGPNEQFF	TGTGCCAGCAGTGAACTAGCGGGAGGGCCCAATGAGCAGTTCTTC
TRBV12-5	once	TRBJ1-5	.	CASGILQAADQPQHF	TGTGCTAGTGGGATATTGCAAGCCGCGGATCAGCCCCAGCATTTT
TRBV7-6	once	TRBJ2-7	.	CASSLSPAGTGSYEQYF	TGTGCCAGCAGCTTATCGCCTGCGGGAACGGGGTCCTACGAGCAGTACTTC
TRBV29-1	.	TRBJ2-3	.	CSVVGDSTDTQYF	TGCAGCGTTGTCGGGGATAGCACAGATACGCAGTATTTT
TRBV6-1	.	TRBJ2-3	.	CASSELLTGFTDTQYF	TGTGCCAGCAGTGAACTCCTGACAGGTTTTACAGATACGCAGTATTTT
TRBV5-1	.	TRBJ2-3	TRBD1	CASSPTGTGVPDTQYF	TGCGCCAGCAGCCCGACAGGGACAGGGGTTCCAGATACGCAGTATTTT